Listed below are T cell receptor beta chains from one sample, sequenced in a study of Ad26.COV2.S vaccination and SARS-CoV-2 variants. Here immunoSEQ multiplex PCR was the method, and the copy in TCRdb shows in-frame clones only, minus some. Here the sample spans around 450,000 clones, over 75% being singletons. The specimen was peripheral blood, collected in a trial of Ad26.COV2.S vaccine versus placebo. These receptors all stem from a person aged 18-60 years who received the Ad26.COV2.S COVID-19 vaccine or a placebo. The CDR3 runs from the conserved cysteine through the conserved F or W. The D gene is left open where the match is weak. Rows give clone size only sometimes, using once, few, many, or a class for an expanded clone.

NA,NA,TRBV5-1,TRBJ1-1,CASRGGNTEAFF,TGCGCCAGCAGGGGCGGGAACACTGAAGCTTTCTTT
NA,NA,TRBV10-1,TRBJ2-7,CASSDGHEQYF,TGCGCCAGCAGTGATGGCCACGAGCAGTACTTC
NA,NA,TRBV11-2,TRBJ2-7,CASSLAGYEQYF,TGTGCCAGCAGCTTAGCAGGCTACGAGCAGTACTTC
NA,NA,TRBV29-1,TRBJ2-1,CSGNPNRYNEQFF,TGCAGCGGAAACCCGAACAGATACAATGAGCAGTTCTTC
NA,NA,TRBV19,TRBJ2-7,CASSSTSYEQYF,TGTGCCAGTAGCTCGACGTCCTACGAGCAGTACTTC
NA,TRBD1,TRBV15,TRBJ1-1,CATSVDRGMNTEAFF,TGTGCCACCAGCGTCGACAGGGGCATGAACACTGAAGCTTTCTTT
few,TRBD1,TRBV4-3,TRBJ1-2,CASSQELGGQDYGYTF,TGCGCCAGCAGCCAAGAATTAGGGGGACAGGACTATGGCTACACCTTC
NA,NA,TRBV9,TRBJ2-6,CASSVAGYPGANVLTF,TGTGCCAGCAGCGTAGCGGGGTACCCTGGGGCCAACGTCCTGACTTTC
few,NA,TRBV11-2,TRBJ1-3,CASSLVRAPSVF,TGTGCCAGCAGCTTAGTCAGGGCCCCTTCGGTTTTT
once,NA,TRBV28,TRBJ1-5,CASSLGSRGRQPQHF,TGTGCCAGCAGTTTAGGATCACGGGGGCGTCAGCCCCAGCATTTT
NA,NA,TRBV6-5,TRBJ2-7,CASSYRGSYYEQYF,TGTGCCAGCAGTTACCGGGGGTCCTACTACGAGCAGTACTTC
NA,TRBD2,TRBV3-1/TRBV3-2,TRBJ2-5,CASRLGTSGGEETQYF,TGTGCCAGCAGACTCGGGACTAGCGGGGGGGAAGAGACCCAGTACTTC
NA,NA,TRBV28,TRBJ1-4,CASSFQGWGGKLFF,TGTGCCAGCAGTTTTCAGGGTTGGGGGGGAAAACTGTTTTTT
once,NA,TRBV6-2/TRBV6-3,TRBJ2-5,CASSQTGWETQYF,TGTGCCAGCAGTCAGACCGGATGGGAGACCCAGTACTTC
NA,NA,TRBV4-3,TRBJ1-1,CASSQQGLGTEAFF,TGCGCCAGCAGCCAACAGGGCCTGGGCACTGAAGCTTTCTTT
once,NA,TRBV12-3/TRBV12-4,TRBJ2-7,CASSLYRGEQYF,TGTGCCAGCAGTTTATATCGGGGCGAGCAGTACTTC
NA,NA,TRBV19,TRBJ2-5,CASSPSDRRGQETQYF,TGTGCCAGTAGTCCGTCGGACAGGAGGGGCCAAGAGACCCAGTACTTC
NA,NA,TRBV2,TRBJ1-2,CARRTEGGVYGYTF,TGTGCCAGGAGAACCGAGGGTGGAGTCTATGGCTACACCTTC
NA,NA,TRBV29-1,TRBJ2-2,CSVETGVTNTGELFF,TGCAGCGTTGAAACCGGGGTGACGAACACCGGGGAGCTGTTTTTT
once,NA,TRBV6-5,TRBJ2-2,CASTRAGGNTGELFF,TGTGCCAGCACCCGGGCTGGGGGCAACACCGGGGAGCTGTTTTTT
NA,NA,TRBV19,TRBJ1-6,CASSAYRDGPNSPLHF,TGTGCCAGTAGTGCTTACCGGGACGGGCCTAATTCACCCCTCCACTTT
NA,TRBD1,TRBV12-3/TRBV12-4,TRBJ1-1,CAIRTGAGTAFF,TGTGCCATACGGACAGGGGCGGGTACGGCTTTCTTT
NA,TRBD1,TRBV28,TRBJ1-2,CASNLRGRFSNYGYTF,TGTGCCAGCAACCTCAGGGGGCGCTTCTCCAACTATGGCTACACCTTC
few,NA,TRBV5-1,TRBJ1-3,CASSLSGVDTIYF,TGCGCCAGCAGCTTGTCGGGGGTAGACACCATATATTTT
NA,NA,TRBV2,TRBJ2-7,CASSELGGPYEQYF,TGTGCCAGCAGTGAACTGGGCGGCCCCTACGAGCAGTACTTC
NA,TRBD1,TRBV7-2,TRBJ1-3,CASSLDRWSSGNTIYF,TGTGCCAGCAGCTTGGACAGGTGGAGCTCTGGAAACACCATATATTTT
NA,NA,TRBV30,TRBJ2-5,CAWKWVYTETQYF,TGTGCCTGGAAATGGGTGTATACGGAGACCCAGTACTTC
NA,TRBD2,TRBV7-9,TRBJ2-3,CASSQPTSGGPTDTQYF,TGTGCCAGCAGCCAACCTACTAGCGGGGGGCCCACAGATACGCAGTATTTT
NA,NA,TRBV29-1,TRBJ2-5,CSAHLKETQYF,TGCAGCGCCCACTTAAAGGAGACCCAGTACTTC
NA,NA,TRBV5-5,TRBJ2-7,CASSFNVGAYEQYF,TGTGCCAGCAGCTTCAACGTCGGGGCCTACGAGCAGTACTTC
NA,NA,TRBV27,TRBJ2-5,CASRGVGETQYF,TGTGCCAGCAGAGGGGTTGGGGAGACCCAGTACTTC
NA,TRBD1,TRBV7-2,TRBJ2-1,CASSGGQSNEQFF,TGTGCCAGCAGCGGGGGACAGTCCAATGAGCAGTTCTTC
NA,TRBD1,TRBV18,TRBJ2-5,CASSLGQGRRETQYF,TGTGCCAGCTCACTGGGACAGGGGCGCCGGGAGACCCAGTACTTC
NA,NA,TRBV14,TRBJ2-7,CASSLYTLGSIYEQYF,TGTGCCAGCAGCCTATACACCCTCGGGTCGATTTACGAGCAGTACTTC
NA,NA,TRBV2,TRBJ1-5,CASSEAKVLGNQPQHF,TGTGCCAGCAGTGAAGCAAAGGTATTGGGCAATCAGCCCCAGCATTTT
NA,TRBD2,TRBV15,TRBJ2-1,CATSSSLTSGLYNEQFF,TGTGCCACCAGCAGTTCCCTGACTAGCGGATTATACAATGAGCAGTTCTTC
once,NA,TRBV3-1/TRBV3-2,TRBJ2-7,CASSQEPRRQAYEQYF,TGTGCCAGCAGCCAAGAACCCAGACGACAGGCCTACGAGCAGTACTTC
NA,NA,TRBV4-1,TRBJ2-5,CASSHPVLQETQYF,TGCGCCAGCAGCCACCCCGTCCTCCAAGAGACCCAGTACTTC
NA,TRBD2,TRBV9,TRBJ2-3,CASSKGLAGRTDTQYF,TGTGCCAGCTCCAAAGGCCTAGCGGGACGCACAGATACGCAGTATTTT
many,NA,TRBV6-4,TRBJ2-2,CASSDSMSGDTGELFF,TGTGCCAGCAGTGACTCGATGTCAGGGGACACCGGGGAGCTGTTTTTT
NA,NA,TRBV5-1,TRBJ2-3,CASSPGGRKEMTDTQYF,TGCGCCAGCAGCCCAGGTGGGAGAAAGGAGATGACAGATACGCAGTATTTT
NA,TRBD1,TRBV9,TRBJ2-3,CASSGTRTGGTDTQYF,TGTGCCAGCAGCGGTACCCGGACAGGGGGCACAGATACGCAGTATTTT
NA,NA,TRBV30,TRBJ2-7,CAAWRIIPPYEQYF,TGTGCCGCCTGGAGAATTATACCACCCTACGAGCAGTACTTC
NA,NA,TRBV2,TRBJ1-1,CASSEAVIASF,TGTGCCAGCAGTGAAGCGGTTATCGCCAGCTTT
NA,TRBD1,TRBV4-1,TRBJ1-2,CASSQDPDRVGYGYTF,TGCGCCAGCAGCCAAGACCCGGACAGGGTCGGCTATGGCTACACCTTC
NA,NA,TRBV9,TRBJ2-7,CASSVESKDEQYF,TGTGCCAGCAGCGTAGAGTCCAAGGACGAGCAGTACTTC
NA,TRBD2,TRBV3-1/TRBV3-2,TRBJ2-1,CASSQPPRLAGGHNEQFF,TGTGCCAGCAGCCAACCGCCCAGACTAGCGGGGGGCCACAATGAGCAGTTCTTC
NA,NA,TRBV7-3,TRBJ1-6,CASSLTGDNSPLHF,TGTGCCAGCAGCTTGACAGGAGATAATTCACCCCTCCACTTT
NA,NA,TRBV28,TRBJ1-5,CASSPTENQPQHF,TGTGCCAGCAGTCCGACAGAGAATCAGCCCCAGCATTTT
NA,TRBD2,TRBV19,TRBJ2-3,CASSLGRLAGYTSTDTQYF,TGTGCCAGTAGCCTGGGTCGACTAGCGGGGTACACAAGCACAGATACGCAGTATTTT
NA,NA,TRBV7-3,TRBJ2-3,CASSLKGQGFGDTQYF,TGTGCCAGCAGCTTGAAAGGACAAGGGTTTGGAGATACGCAGTATTTT
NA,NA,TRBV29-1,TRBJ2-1,CSVEAGTEQFF,TGCAGCGTTGAAGCAGGGACGGAGCAGTTCTTC
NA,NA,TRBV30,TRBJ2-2,CAWSVRSGDTGELFF,TGTGCCTGGAGTGTAAGGTCCGGGGACACCGGGGAGCTGTTTTTT
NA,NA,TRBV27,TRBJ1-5,CASSFSGTNQPQHF,TGTGCCAGCAGTTTTTCGGGGACCAATCAGCCCCAGCATTTT
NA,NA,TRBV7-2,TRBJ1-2,CASSLPGTINYGYTF,TGTGCCAGCAGCTTACCAGGGACTATAAACTATGGCTACACCTTC
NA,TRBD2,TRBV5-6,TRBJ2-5,CASSLAKAGGPRETQYF,TGTGCCAGCAGCTTGGCCAAGGCGGGGGGGCCCAGGGAGACCCAGTACTTC
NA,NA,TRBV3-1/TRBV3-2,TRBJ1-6,CASSQEAGLQFSPLHF,TGTGCCAGCAGCCAAGAGGCAGGCCTCCAATTTTCACCCCTCCACTTT
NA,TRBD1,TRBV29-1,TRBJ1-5,CSVQTGGTSQPQHF,TGCAGCGTCCAGACAGGGGGAACCAGTCAGCCCCAGCATTTT
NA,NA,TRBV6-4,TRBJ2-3,CASSDRQGITDTQYF,TGTGCCAGCAGTGACAGGCAGGGAATTACAGATACGCAGTATTTT